This TCR beta chain stems from a study of cytomegalovirus exposure and HLA in healthy donors. This PCR relied on a set of 60 Vbeta primers and 13 Jbeta primers. Libraries were prepared by immunoSEQ multiplex PCR; TCRdb keeps only in-frame clonotypes and omits some of them. The sample carries around 110,000 clones, 81% recorded once. V was pared by 1 base and J by 11 bases, with 11 bases between. The V gene's germline CDR1 is LNHDA and CDR2 SQIVND (reference sequence). This CDR3 has 13 residues. The chain joins TRBV19 to TRBJ1-4; possibly TRBD1 for D (5 bases). Sequencing was done on a sample of PBMCs. This sequence originates from a young man in good health and CMV-seronegative. The CDR3 bases are TGTGCCAGTAGTATAGGAGACAGCCTTAAACTGTTTTTT. Amino acids: CASSIGDSLKLFF.